This is a list of T cell receptor beta chains from one sample in a study of identical twins. TCRdb fed the 5' RACE reads into MiXCR, producing one record per CDR3 protein. The sample includes under 350,000 distinct CDR3 sequences, over 8.5% of them seen just once. These data were likewise used in another study, on yellow fever vaccine responses in identical twins.

Sequenced material: CD8+ T cells sorted from blood. These receptors all stem from a woman aged 18-29 years in good health. CDR3s include the opening cysteine and the closing phenylalanine or tryptophan. Fields, in order: J gene, V gene, D gene, clone size, CDR3 protein, CDR3 DNA. The D gene is left open where the match is weak. Clone size is not always given. Where it is, it says once, few, many or a class for expanded clones.

>TRBJ2-1|TRBV11-3|NA|NA
CASSPRAGHPNNEQFF
TGTGCCAGCAGCCCCCGAGCGGGACACCCTAACAATGAGCAGTTCTTC
>TRBJ2-1|TRBV2|NA|NA
CASSKTGYDEQFF
TGTGCCAGCAGTAAGACCGGGTACGATGAGCAGTTCTTC
>TRBJ2-7|TRBV28|TRBD2|many
CASSTWTSGYSYEQYF
TGTGCCAGCAGTACTTGGACTAGCGGATACTCCTACGAGCAGTACTTC
>TRBJ2-1|TRBV9|NA|many
CASSVELAGYPHEQFF
TGTGCCAGCAGCGTAGAACTCGCGGGATATCCTCATGAGCAGTTCTTC
>TRBJ2-7|TRBV30|NA|NA
CAWSPVGREQYF
TGTGCCTGGAGTCCTGTGGGGCGCGAGCAGTACTTC
>TRBJ2-7|TRBV20-1|TRBD1|NA
CSARDRGAYEQYF
TGCAGTGCCAGGGACAGGGGCGCCTACGAGCAGTACTTC
>TRBJ2-1|TRBV12-5|TRBD1|NA
CASGAHGTGGPNEQFF
TGTGCTAGTGGTGCCCACGGGACAGGTGGCCCCAATGAGCAGTTCTTC
>TRBJ2-3|TRBV6-2/TRBV6-3|NA|NA
CASSGEGLVFNVADTQYF
TGTGCCAGCAGTGGAGAGGGGCTGGTCTTCAACGTCGCAGATACGCAGTATTTT
>TRBJ1-3|TRBV6-1|NA|many
CASSQLVGDVGNTIYF
TGTGCCAGCAGTCAACTTGTGGGGGACGTTGGAAACACCATATATTTT
>TRBJ2-2|TRBV10-3|NA|many
CAIIPGSITGELFF
TGTGCCATCATTCCAGGGTCTATAACCGGGGAGCTGTTTTTT
>TRBJ2-3|TRBV28|NA|many
CASTWKFRDSTDTQYF
TGTGCCAGCACCTGGAAGTTTAGGGATAGCACAGATACGCAGTATTTT
>TRBJ2-3|TRBV7-9|NA|few
CASSLLLATNTQYF
TGTGCCAGCAGCTTACTACTAGCTACAAATACGCAGTATTTT
>TRBJ1-1|TRBV24-1|NA|many
CATREKQPGGEAFF
TGTGCCACCAGGGAAAAACAGCCCGGGGGCGAAGCTTTCTTT
>TRBJ1-2|TRBV12-3/TRBV12-4|TRBD1|few
CASSAGTERAYGYTF
TGTGCCAGCAGTGCCGGGACAGAACGGGCCTATGGCTACACCTTC
>TRBJ2-5|TRBV12-3/TRBV12-4|NA|few
CASSPSTASVETQYF
TGTGCCAGCAGTCCCTCCACAGCGTCCGTGGAGACCCAGTACTTC
>TRBJ2-1|TRBV7-8|NA|few
CASSLADPPTGELYEQFF
TGTGCCAGCAGCTTAGCCGACCCTCCTACTGGTGAGTTGTATGAGCAGTTCTTC
>TRBJ2-5|TRBV10-3|NA|NA
CAISESLRGSGHQETQYF
TGTGCCATCAGTGAGTCGTTAAGGGGCTCGGGGCACCAAGAGACCCAGTACTTC
>TRBJ2-1|TRBV19|TRBD2|few
CATKDGLAGDEQFF
TGTGCCACTAAGGATGGGCTAGCGGGAGATGAGCAGTTCTTC
>TRBJ1-6|TRBV9|NA|many
CASSETGLDYNSPLHF
TGTGCCAGCAGCGAAACAGGACTTGACTATAATTCACCCCTCCACTTT
>TRBJ2-5|TRBV10-3|NA|many
CAISDHGSVGETQYF
TGTGCCATCAGTGATCACGGTAGCGTAGGTGAGACCCAGTACTTC
>TRBJ2-7|TRBV7-9|TRBD1|NA
CASSLKSGGSDEQYF
TGTGCCAGCAGCTTAAAATCAGGGGGCAGCGACGAGCAGTACTTC
>TRBJ1-1|TRBV12-3/TRBV12-4|TRBD1|NA
CASSSRLDRDGTEAFF
TGTGCCAGCAGTTCGCGTCTGGACAGGGACGGGACTGAAGCTTTCTTT